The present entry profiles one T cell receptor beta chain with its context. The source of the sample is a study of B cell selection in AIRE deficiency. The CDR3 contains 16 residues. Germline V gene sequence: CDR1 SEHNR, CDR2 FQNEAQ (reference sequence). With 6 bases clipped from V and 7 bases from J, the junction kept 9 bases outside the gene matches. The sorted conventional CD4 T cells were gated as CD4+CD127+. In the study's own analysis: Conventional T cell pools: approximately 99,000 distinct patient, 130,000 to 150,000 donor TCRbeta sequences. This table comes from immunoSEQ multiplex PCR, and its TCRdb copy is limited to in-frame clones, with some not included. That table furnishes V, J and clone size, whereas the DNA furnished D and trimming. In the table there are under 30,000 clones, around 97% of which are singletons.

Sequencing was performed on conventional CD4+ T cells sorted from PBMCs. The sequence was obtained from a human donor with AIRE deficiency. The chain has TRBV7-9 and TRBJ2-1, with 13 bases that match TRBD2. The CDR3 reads CASSITRTSGSNEQFF. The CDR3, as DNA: TGTGCCAGCAGTATCACAAGGACTAGCGGGAGTAATGAGCAGTTCTTC.